One and the same sample provided the 28 T cell receptor beta chains below, sequenced in a study of cytomegalovirus exposure and HLA in healthy donors. This PCR relied on a set of 60 Vbeta primers and 13 Jbeta primers. Sequenced by immunoSEQ multiplex PCR; TCRdb stores in-frame clones only, minus some. Of 110,000 or so clones in the sample, about 78% were seen once. Sequencing input: PBMCs. These TCRs come from a man under 40 in good health and CMV-seronegative.

The gene calls are TRBV28 and TRBJ1-1; D remains ambiguous. There are 13 residues in the CDR3. From germline, CDR1 is MDHEN and CDR2 SYDVKM. V was shortened by 6 bases and J by 1 base, with 9 bases between the two germline ends. This chain's CDR3 is CASRGRGNTEAFF. The CDR3 nucleotides are TGTGCCAGCAGGGGCCGGGGGAACACTGAAGCTTTCTTT.

The rearrangement links TRBV6-5 to TRBJ1-1; no clear D. Germline assignment: CDR1 MNHEY and CDR2 SVGAGI. V gave up 0 bases and J gave up 3 bases, with 8 bases separating them. This CDR3 has 14 residues. The CDR3 nucleotides read TGTGCCAGCAGTTACTCGGCGGGGTACACTGAAGCTTTCTTT. Translating it yields CASSYSAGYTEAFF.

This clone is a singleton in its sample. The chain uses TRBV7-9 and TRBJ2-5, with 9 bases fitting TRBD1. The CDR3 sequence is 14 residues long. CDR1 and CDR2 (germline): SEHNR, FQNEAQ (reference sequence). The V gene end was trimmed by 5 bases and the J gene end by 4 bases; junction bases not matched to a gene: 5. CDR3 residues: CASSQQGAGETQYF. The DNA of the CDR3 is TGTGCCAGCAGCCAACAGGGGGCGGGAGAGACCCAGTACTTC.

The chain uses TRBV5-1 and TRBJ2-7, with 8 bases aligning to TRBD1. V lost 5 bases and J lost 6; bases outside the gene matches: 10. CDR1 and CDR2 from the germline V gene are SGHRS and YFSETQ. This CDR3 has 14 residues. The DNA of the CDR3 is TGCGCCAGCAGGCAGGACAGGGTAGATGGCGAGCAGTACTTC. The encoded protein is CASRQDRVDGEQYF.

The genes are TRBV10-3 and TRBJ1-1; no firm D call. This CDR3 contains 13 residues. V shed 6 bases and J shed 5 bases, with 13 bases lying between them. The germline gives CDR1 ENHRY, CDR2 SYGVKD. The CDR3 DNA reads as TGTGCCATCAGCAGATCAGGAGGGACTGAAGCTTTCTTT. Translating it yields CAISRSGGTEAFF.

The chain combines TRBV4-3 with TRBJ1-3; D possibly corresponds to TRBD1 (5 bases). CDR3 length: 16 residues. Trimming took off 0 bases at V and 0 bases at J, with 9 bases between the two ends. Germline CDR1 LGHNA, CDR2 YSLEER. CDR3 sequence (DNA): TGCGCCAGCAGCCAAGAAGGGCAGGGCTCTGGAAACACCATATATTTT. As protein: CASSQEGQGSGNTIYF.

The chain links TRBV2 to TRBJ1-1, with D unresolved. The CDR3 contains 12 residues. The germline V gene has CDR1 SNHLY and CDR2 FYNNEI. V lost 8 bases, J lost 0 bases, and 7 bases lay in between. The CDR3 nucleotides are TGTGCCAGCCATCAGGTGAACACTGAAGCTTTCTTT. Translating gives CASHQVNTEAFF.

The rearrangement links TRBV5-1 to TRBJ2-1; the match to TRBD2 covers 7 bases. V gave up 3 bases and J gave up 3 bases; unmatched junction bases: 6. This CDR3 region has 15 residues. Germline-derived CDR1 and CDR2 are SGHRS and YFSETQ. The CDR3 loop is CASSSPGTNYNEQFF. The CDR3 nucleotides read TGCGCCAGCAGCTCTCCCGGGACTAACTACAATGAGCAGTTCTTC.

V gene TRBV6-5 combines with J gene TRBJ1-2; 7 bases align to TRBD1. This CDR3 has 15 amino acids. Germline V gene lookup returns CDR1 MNHEY and CDR2 SVGAGI. V was clipped by 6 bases and J by 2 bases; unmatched bases: 9. The CDR3 region is CASSRNRGVNYGYTF. The CDR3 DNA reads TGTGCCAGCAGCCGTAACAGGGGCGTAAACTATGGCTACACCTTC.

The sample holds one count of this clone. The chain uses TRBV29-1 and TRBJ2-1; D remains unclear. V was trimmed by 3 bases and J by 5 bases, leaving 11 bases between them. Germline V lookup: CDR1 SQVTM, CDR2 ANQGSEA. The CDR3 covers 13 residues. CDR3 sequence (DNA): TGCAGCGTTGATCTGAGTACGGACAATGAGCAGTTCTTC. Protein product: CSVDLSTDNEQFF.

Regarding this clone: This same CDR3 is encoded by further DNA sequences in the sample. CDR3 sequence (DNA): TGTGCCAGCAGCTTAGCTACAGTCTCTGGGGCCAACGTCCTGACTTTC. This encodes CASSLATVSGANVLTF. This chain joins TRBV7-2 and TRBJ2-6, with D uncertain. The V and J ends lost 0 bases and 0 bases respectively, with 6 bases between them. Germline assignment: CDR1 SGHTA and CDR2 FQGNSA. The CDR3 has 16 amino acids.

The V and J genes are TRBV6-1 and TRBJ2-2; TRBD2 aligns across 9 bases. CDR3 size: 15 residues. Germline V CDR1 and CDR2: MNHNS, SASEGT. Unmatched junction bases numbered 5, after V lost 2 bases and J lost 7 bases. CDR3 in amino acids: CASSESGLANGELFF. DNA for the CDR3: TGTGCCAGCAGTGAATCGGGACTAGCAAACGGGGAGCTGTTTTTT.

The V call is TRBV15, the J call TRBJ1-4, with 7 bases aligning to TRBD1. Germline-derived CDR1 and CDR2 are LNHNV and YYDKDF (reference sequence). The CDR3 length is 14 residues. Unmatched junction bases numbered 6, after V lost 5 bases and J lost 6 bases. The CDR3 DNA sequence: TGTGCCACCAGCGGAGGGGGCGCGGATGAAAAACTGTTTTTT. Translation: CATSGGGADEKLFF.

The count of this clone is one. The chain links TRBV15 to TRBJ1-1; possible D gene TRBD1, 5 bases. The length of the CDR3 is 13 residues. The germline V and J ends were trimmed by 9 bases and 0 bases, with 11 bases remaining between them. Germline V gives CDR1 LNHNV, CDR2 YYDKDF (reference sequence). This CDR3 is CATQGGMNTEAFF. The CDR3 DNA reads TGTGCCACTCAGGGTGGGATGAACACTGAAGCTTTCTTT.

Only a few counts were recorded for this clone. V gene TRBV13 combines with J gene TRBJ2-7; D remains unclear. Deletions cut 0 bases from V and 6 bases from J, with 9 bases between. This CDR3 has 13 residues. The germline CDR1 and CDR2 sequences are PRHDT and FYEKMQ (reference sequence). For the CDR3, the DNA is TGTGCCAGCAGCTTAGGGCCTCGGTCCGAGCAGTACTTC. It translates to CASSLGPRSEQYF. Full variable domain (missing parts from reference TRBV13 and TRBJ2-7): AAGVIQSPRHLIKEKRETATLKCYPIPRHDTVYWYQQGPGQDPQFLISFYEKMQSDKGSIPDRFSAQQFSDYHSELNMSSLELGDSALYFCASSLGPRSEQYFGPGTRLTVT.

The chain links TRBV7-8 to TRBJ2-5; 7 bases are a match to TRBD1. Matching the DNA end better, TRBJ2-7 makes the J call doubtful. The germline gives CDR1 SGHVS, CDR2 FQNEAQ. This CDR3 is built from 14 residues. The CDR3 here is CASSSPGQSYEQYF. In DNA form, the CDR3 reads TGTGCCAGCAGCTCACCGGGACAGTCTTACGAGCAGTACTTC.

J is TRBJ2-3 and V is TRBV29-1; D remains unclear. The V end was cut by 7 bases, the J end by 1 base, with 12 bases between. CDR3 size: 13 residues. Germline CDR1 is SQVTM and CDR2 is ANQGSEA. CDR3 nucleotide sequence: TGCAGCGCCAAAAACTCGGGCACAGATACGCAGTATTTT. It codes for CSAKNSGTDTQYF.

The CDR3: CASSPTAAGTIGVETQYF. The CDR3 region has the DNA TGCGCCAGCAGCCCCACGGCGGCGGGGACTATTGGAGTAGAGACCCAGTACTTC. The chain couples TRBV5-1 to TRBJ2-5; 7 bases align to TRBD2. Germline assignment: CDR1 SGHRS and CDR2 YFSETQ. The CDR3 consists of 18 residues. The V and J ends lost 4 bases and 4 bases, in that order; junction bases with no gene match: 19.

The chain recombines TRBV6-6 with TRBJ2-1; D gene uncertain. Trimming removed 7 bases at V and 8 bases at J, with 15 bases between. Germline assignment: CDR1 MNHNY and CDR2 SVGAGI (reference sequence). The CDR3 is 13 residues long. The CDR3, as DNA: TGTGCCAGCACTAGAATATTCCCCGATGAGCAGTTCTTC. It specifies CASTRIFPDEQFF.

This rearrangement joins TRBV21-1 to TRBJ1-2; the table's TRBD1 call for D was not verified on the DNA. TRBV21-1 is labeled a pseudogene. CDR3 length: 17 amino acids. CDR3 coding DNA: TGTGCCAGCAGCAAAAAATCAGGGGGCCAATTTAACTATGGCTACACCTTC. It specifies CASSKKSGGQFNYGYTF.

This clone has more than one count but fewer than ten. The chain carries TRBV4-3 and TRBJ1-1, with D maybe TRBD1 (5 bases). The CDR3 is made up of 13 amino acids. Per the germline V gene, CDR1 is LGHNA and CDR2 is YSLEER. The germline V and J ends were trimmed by 2 bases and 6 bases, with 10 bases remaining between them. Written as DNA, the CDR3 is TGCGCCAGCAGCCAACCAGGGTTTGCTGAAGCTTTCTTT. It translates to CASSQPGFAEAFF.

This clone has a single count. The V call is TRBV2, the J call TRBJ2-7; 9 bases fit TRBD2. CDR3 length equals 16 residues. Germline V gene data show CDR1 as SNHLY and CDR2 as FYNNEI. The V gene end was trimmed by 10 bases and the J gene end by 3 bases; junction bases not matched to a gene: 16. As DNA, the CDR3 is TGTGCCACATATCGAATCGGGCCTAGCGGGGTCTACGAGCAGTACTTC. The encoded protein is CATYRIGPSGVYEQYF.

The count of this clone is one. The rearrangement joins TRBV6-1 to TRBJ2-7; no clear D gene. There are 16 residues in the CDR3. V lost 0 bases and J 1 base, leaving 13 bases between the germline ends. Germline V gene data show CDR1 as MNHNS and CDR2 as SASEGT. The CDR3 DNA reads TGTGCCAGCAGTGAAGCGGTGGTCTCACTATCCTACGAGCAGTACTTC. Amino acid sequence: CASSEAVVSLSYEQYF.

The chain employs TRBV13 and TRBJ2-7, with TRBD2 identical over 8 bases. Losses at the gene ends were 5 bases for V and 6 bases for J; bases not matched to a gene: 9. CDR3 size: 14 residues. The germline V gene encodes CDR1 PRHDT and CDR2 FYEKMQ (reference sequence). This CDR3 reads CASSPPTSESEQYF. As DNA, the CDR3 is TGTGCCAGCAGCCCCCCGACTAGCGAAAGCGAGCAGTACTTC.

The J gene is TRBJ1-5, the V gene TRBV15; 8 bases match TRBD1. Germline V CDR1 and CDR2: LNHNV, YYDKDF (reference sequence). The CDR3 length is 17 residues. The trim removed 3 bases at V and 2 bases at J, leaving 9 bases unmatched. The CDR3 here is CATSSDRGAKGNQPQHF. The CDR3 region has the DNA TGTGCCACCAGCAGCGACAGGGGCGCCAAGGGCAATCAGCCCCAGCATTTT.

The chain uses TRBV27 and TRBJ1-5, with a weak D call TRBD1 (6 bases). Trimming removed 6 bases at V and 0 bases at J, with 21 bases between. The CDR3 runs 18 residues. The germline CDR1 and CDR2 sequences are MNHEY and SMNVEV (reference sequence). CDR3 amino acids: CASRLTGSTWVSNQPQHF. DNA for the CDR3: TGTGCCAGCAGACTGACAGGATCGACGTGGGTTAGCAATCAGCCCCAGCATTTT.

This clone occurred once. The gene calls are TRBV6-4 and TRBJ2-3; 12 positions match TRBD2. The CDR3 spans 18 residues. The germline gives CDR1 MRHNA, CDR2 SNTAGT. With V trimmed by 3 bases and J by 5 bases, 12 bases remained unmatched. CDR3 DNA sequence: TGTGCCAGCAGTGATCCTAGCGGGAGGGCCGGGGCCGGAGATACGCAGTATTTT. Translation: CASSDPSGRAGAGDTQYF.

This chain joins TRBV9 and TRBJ2-5; D is perhaps TRBD2 (5 bases). The CDR3 is 13 amino acids. Trimming shortened V by 4 bases and J by 5 bases, and 12 bases separated the two germline ends. CDR1 and CDR2 from the germline V gene are SGDLS and YYNGEE. CDR3 sequence (DNA): TGTGCCAGCAGCCGGGAAAACCGGGAGACCCAGTACTTC. Translating gives CASSRENRETQYF.